Described below is a single T cell receptor (beta chain) sequence and its context. This clonotype was observed a handful of times. The specificity of this receptor is unknown. Base-call qualities are not available, and no considerably larger clone is one nucleotide away. The data were obtained in a study of response to subunit inactivated influenza vaccine listed by TCRdb under 2018. Background on the whole study: The study used deep quantitative T cell receptor repertoire profiling to track responses to a trivalent subunit inactivated influenza vaccine. What the research found in general, with its limitations: It was suggested by the authors that each seasonal influenza vaccination may recruit only a limited number of new T cells.

The library was produced with RT-PCR. The data were produced on an Illumina HiSeq 2500. The public reads were reprocessed in TCRdb via fastp at Q25 and MiXCR, keeping in-frame beta chains. When rows share a CDR3 protein, they turn into one entry using the most common DNA and genes. Recorded for this sample are hundreds of thousands of distinct CDR3 sequences; roughly 10% of them occurred a single time. Of the sample, about 9.4% falls within the top ten clones. In the germline V gene, CDR1 corresponds to MDHEN and CDR2 to SYDVKM. From the cysteine up to the phenylalanine, the CDR3 has a length of 17 residues. The sequence is cut down to CDR3 DNA, 51 bases in frame from base 1. At the junction V is shortened by 3 bases and J by 3 bases; bases outside the gene matches: 10.

This clonotype was sampled from a man in his fifties or sixties who received an inactivated influenza vaccine. Donor details come from another sample of the same person, matched by shared clones. The chain couples TRBV28 to TRBJ1-3; 8 middle bases align to TRBD1. Sequenced here: PBMCs from blood, sampled on the day of vaccination. The CDR3 sequence is CASSFALTGGFGNTIYF. The DNA sequence reads TGTGCCAGCAGTTTCGCCCTAACAGGGGGGTTTGGAAACACCATATATTTT.